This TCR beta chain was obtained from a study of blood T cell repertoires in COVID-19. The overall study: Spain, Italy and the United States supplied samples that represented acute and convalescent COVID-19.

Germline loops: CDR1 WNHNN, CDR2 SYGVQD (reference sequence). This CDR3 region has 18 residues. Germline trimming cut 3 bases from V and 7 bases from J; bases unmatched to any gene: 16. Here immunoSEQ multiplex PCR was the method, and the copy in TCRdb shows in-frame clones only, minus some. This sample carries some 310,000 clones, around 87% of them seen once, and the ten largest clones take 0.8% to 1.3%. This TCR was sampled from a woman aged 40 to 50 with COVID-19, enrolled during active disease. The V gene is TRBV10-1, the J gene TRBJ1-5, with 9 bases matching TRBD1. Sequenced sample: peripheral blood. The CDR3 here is CASSDIIRRQGELQPQHF. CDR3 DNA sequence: TGCGCCAGCAGTGATATCATCCGGAGACAGGGGGAGTTGCAGCCCCAGCATTTT.